Listed here are 15 T cell receptor beta chains from one sample, sequenced in a study of blood T cells in healthy people across ages. A J-beta primer mix and a sample-barcoded 5' primer were used in a second PCR of roughly 7 to 12 cycles. TCRdb called the 5' RACE reads again in MiXCR, with one record for every CDR3 protein. The sample has about a million distinct CDR3 sequences; under 50% are singletons. The sequenced sample was blood. The receptors derive from a man aged 25 to 45 in good health.

The chain has TRBV9 and TRBJ1-2; weak D call: TRBD1 (6 bases). The CDR3 covers 16 residues. CDR1 and CDR2 from the germline V gene are SGDLS and YYNGEE. V was pared by 3 bases and J by 0 bases, with 15 bases between. For the CDR3, the DNA is TGTGCCAGCAGCGCGTCCGGGACAAAATCTAACTATGGCTACACCTTC. Its protein product is CASSASGTKSNYGYTF. Full variable domain (remainder filled in from reference TRBV9 and TRBJ1-2): DSGVTQTPKHLITATGQRVTLRCSPRSGDLSVYWYQQSLDQGLQFLIQYYNGEERAKGNILERFSAQQFPDLHSELNLSSLELGDSALYFCASSASGTKSNYGYTFGSGTRLTVV.

This clonotype is medium-sized within its sample. This sequence joins TRBV7-2 and TRBJ2-1; TRBD2 matches at 10 bases. Losses at the gene ends were 4 bases for V and 0 bases for J; bases not matched to a gene: 6. Germline V gives CDR1 SGHTA, CDR2 FQGNSA. CDR3 length equals 17 residues. The CDR3 is CASSSGAGGFSYNEQFF. Here the CDR3 DNA reads TGTGCCAGCAGCTCTGGAGCGGGGGGGTTCTCCTACAATGAGCAGTTCTTC.

The rearrangement links TRBV10-3 to TRBJ2-1; 8 nucleotides line up with TRBD1. This CDR3 region has 14 residues. V trimming: 4 bases; J trimming: 10 bases; junction bases outside the gene matches: 9. CDR1 is ENHRY, CDR2 SYGVKD, per germline. DNA of the CDR3: TGTGCCATCAGTGCCGGACAGGGACCCCACGAGCAGTTCTTC. Its protein is CAISAGQGPHEQFF.

For this clonotype: At one end the junction does not follow the germline gene, possibly because of a read error. This rearrangement joins TRBV10-3 to TRBJ2-3; 11 bases are a match to TRBD2. CDR3 length: 16 amino acids. Per the germline V gene, CDR1 is ENHRY and CDR2 is SYGVKD. The CDR3 DNA follows: TGTGCCATCATGGGGACTAGCGGCACTAGCACAGATATGCAGTATTTT. Translating it yields CAIMGTSGTSTDMQYF.

A few counts support this clonotype. The chain joins TRBV5-1 to TRBJ2-7, with D possibly being TRBD2 (5 bases). Trimming removed 2 bases at V and 11 bases at J, with 14 bases between. Germline assignment: CDR1 SGHRS and CDR2 YFSETQ. CDR3 length: 12 residues. In nucleotides, the CDR3 is TGCGCCAGCAGCTTAGATGATAGCGTTGAGTACTTC. It codes for CASSLDDSVEYF.

V and J are TRBV28 and TRBJ1-1; D is ambiguous. Trimming cost V 7 bases and J 1 base, with 10 bases left between them. Germline CDR1 and CDR2: MDHEN and SYDVKM. The CDR3 has 13 residues. The CDR3 region has the DNA TGTGCCAGCATTAACAGTCGGAACACTGAAGCTTTCTTT. Protein: CASINSRNTEAFF.

The V gene is TRBV20-1, the J gene TRBJ1-1; maybe TRBD1 (6 bases). Germline CDR1 and CDR2: DFQATT and SNEGSKA (reference sequence). The CDR3 spans 13 residues. V lost 5 bases, J lost 5 bases, and 15 bases lay in between. CDR3 in DNA: TGCAGTGCTGCACAGGGCGGTCGGACTGAAGCTTTCTTT. Translation: CSAAQGGRTEAFF.

This clonotype came up a few times. CDR3 coding DNA: TGTGCCAGCAGCGGACAGGGTCGGTACGAGCAGTACTTC. This translates into CASSGQGRYEQYF. The V call is TRBV28, the J call TRBJ2-7, with 8 bases identical to TRBD1. Germline CDR1 is MDHEN and CDR2 is SYDVKM. CDR3 length: 13 residues. The V gene end was trimmed by 6 bases and the J gene end by 4 bases; junction bases not matched to a gene: 5.

In this sample, this clonotype turned up a few times. This chain uses TRBV6-2 or TRBV6-3 with TRBJ2-1, with 8 positions matching TRBD2. The V gene's germline CDR1 is MNHEY and CDR2 SVGEGT. The CDR3 runs 15 residues. Trimming at V came to 10 bases and at J to 7 bases, leaving 15 bases not matched to a gene. DNA for the CDR3: TGTGCCATCAGAAGCGGGGGTGTCTCCCGTAATGAGCAGTTCTTC. Residues: CAIRSGGVSRNEQFF.

This clonotype has just a few counts. V usage is TRBV7-9 and J usage is TRBJ1-2, with 7 positions matching TRBD1. CDR1 is SEHNR and CDR2 is FQNEAQ in the germline V gene (reference sequence). Unmatched junction bases numbered 7, after V lost 4 bases and J lost 2 bases. This CDR3 has 15 residues. The CDR3 spells CASSYRDRENYGYTF. As DNA, the CDR3 is TGTGCCAGCAGCTACCGGGACAGAGAAAACTATGGCTACACCTTC.

This clonotype was seen a few times. The rearrangement uses TRBV20-1 and TRBJ2-3; D gene ambiguous. Germline loops: CDR1 DFQATT, CDR2 SNEGSKA (reference sequence). V was pared by 0 bases and J by 7 bases, with 17 bases between. The CDR3 spans 15 residues. The CDR3 reads CSARDSRRPINTQYF. The CDR3 region has the DNA TGCAGTGCTAGAGATAGTAGGCGGCCGATTAATACGCAGTATTTT.

This clonotype turned up a few times. The V gene is TRBV4-1, the J gene TRBJ1-6; 11 bases align to TRBD1. Germline V gene sequence: CDR1 MGHRA, CDR2 YSYEKL. The V segment lost 3 bases and the J segment 9 bases; nucleotides outside the gene matches: 10. This CDR3 contains 17 residues. The CDR3 reads CASSQGSPGQGGSPLHF. Written as DNA, the CDR3 is TGCGCCAGCAGCCAGGGGTCCCCGGGACAGGGGGGTTCACCCCTCCACTTT.

This clonotype was seen a few times. The chain uses TRBV29-1 and TRBJ2-3; weak D call: TRBD1 (5 bases). V was cut by 2 bases and J by 1 base, with 10 bases left in between. Germline CDR1 is SQVTM and CDR2 is ANQGSEA. The CDR3 has 14 residues. CDR3 DNA sequence: TGCAGCGTTGAAAGGGGCACCCGCACAGATACGCAGTATTTT. Translating it yields CSVERGTRTDTQYF.

The chain is built from TRBV7-9 and TRBJ1-2; D possibly corresponds to TRBD1 (5 bases). The CDR3 length is 14 residues. V was clipped by 3 bases and J by 6 bases, with 14 bases between them. From germline, CDR1 is SEHNR and CDR2 FQNEAQ (reference sequence). The CDR3 is CASSFDSTVHGYTF. DNA for the CDR3: TGTGCCAGCAGCTTCGACAGCACCGTCCATGGCTACACCTTC.

The chain recombines TRBV5-1 with TRBJ2-1, with 7 bases fitting TRBD1. J lost 2 bases, V lost 0 bases, and 5 bases had no gene match. The length of the CDR3 is 16 residues. Germline CDR1 is SGHRS and CDR2 is YFSETQ. The CDR3 loop is CASSLGGTDTYNEQFF. CDR3 nucleotide sequence: TGCGCCAGCAGCTTGGGTGGGACAGACACCTACAATGAGCAGTTCTTC.